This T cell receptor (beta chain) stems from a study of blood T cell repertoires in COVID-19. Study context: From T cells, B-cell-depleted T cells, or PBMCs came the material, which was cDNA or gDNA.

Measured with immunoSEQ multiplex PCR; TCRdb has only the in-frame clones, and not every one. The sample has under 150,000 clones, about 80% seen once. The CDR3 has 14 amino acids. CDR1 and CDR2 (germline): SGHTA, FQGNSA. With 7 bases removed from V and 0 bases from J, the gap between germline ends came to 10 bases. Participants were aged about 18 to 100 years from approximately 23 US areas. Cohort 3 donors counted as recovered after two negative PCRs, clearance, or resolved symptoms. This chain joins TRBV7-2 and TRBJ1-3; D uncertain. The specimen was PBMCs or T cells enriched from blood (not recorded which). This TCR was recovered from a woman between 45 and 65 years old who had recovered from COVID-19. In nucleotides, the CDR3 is TGTGCCAGCACCCGCCGCGTCTCTGGAAACACCATATATTTT. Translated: CASTRRVSGNTIYF.